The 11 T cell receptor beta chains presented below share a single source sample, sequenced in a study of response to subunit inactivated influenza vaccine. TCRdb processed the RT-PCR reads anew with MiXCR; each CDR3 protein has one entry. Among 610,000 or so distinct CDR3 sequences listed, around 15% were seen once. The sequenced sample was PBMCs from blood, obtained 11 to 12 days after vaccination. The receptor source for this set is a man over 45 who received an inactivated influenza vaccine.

CDR3 nucleotide sequence: TGCGCCAGCAGCGCCGGGACTAGCGGGGTGTACAATGAGCAGTTCTTC. It yields the protein CASSAGTSGVYNEQFF. This rearrangement joins TRBV5-1 to TRBJ2-1; TRBD2 matches 13 bases. The V gene's germline CDR1 is SGHRS and CDR2 YFSETQ. The CDR3 has 16 residues. The V segment lost 4 bases and the J segment 4 bases; nucleotides outside the gene matches: 5.

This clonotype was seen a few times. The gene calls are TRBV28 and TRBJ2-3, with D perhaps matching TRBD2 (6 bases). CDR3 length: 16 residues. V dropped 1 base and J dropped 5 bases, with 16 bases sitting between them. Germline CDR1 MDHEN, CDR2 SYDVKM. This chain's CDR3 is CASSLFREDIEDTQYF. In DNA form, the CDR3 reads TGTGCCAGCAGTTTATTCAGGGAGGATATAGAAGATACGCAGTATTTT. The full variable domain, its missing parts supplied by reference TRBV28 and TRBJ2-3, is DVKVTQSSRYLVKRTGEKVFLECVQDMDHENMFWYRQDPGLGLRLIYFSYDVKMKEKGDIPEGYSVSREKKERFSLILESASTNQTSMYLCASSLFREDIEDTQYFGPGTRLTVL.

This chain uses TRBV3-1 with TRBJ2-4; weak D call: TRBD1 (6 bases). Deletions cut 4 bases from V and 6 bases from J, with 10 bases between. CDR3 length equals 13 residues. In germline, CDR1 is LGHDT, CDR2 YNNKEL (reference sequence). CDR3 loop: CASSRGQINIQYF. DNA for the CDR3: TGTGCCAGCAGCCGAGGACAGATAAACATTCAGTACTTC. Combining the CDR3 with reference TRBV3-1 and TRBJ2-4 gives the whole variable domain DTAVSQTPKYLVTQMGNDKSIKCEQNLGHDTMYWYKQDSKKFLKIMFSYNNKELIINETVPNRFSPKSPDKAHLNLHINSLELGDSAVYFCASSRGQINIQYFGAGTRLSVL.

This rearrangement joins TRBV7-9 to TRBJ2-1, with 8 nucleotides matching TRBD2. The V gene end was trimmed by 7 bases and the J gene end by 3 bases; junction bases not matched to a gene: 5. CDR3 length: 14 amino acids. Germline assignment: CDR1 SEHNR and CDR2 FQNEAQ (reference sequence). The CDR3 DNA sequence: TGTGCCAGCAACCGGGAGGGTAACTACAATGAGCAGTTCTTC. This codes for CASNREGNYNEQFF.

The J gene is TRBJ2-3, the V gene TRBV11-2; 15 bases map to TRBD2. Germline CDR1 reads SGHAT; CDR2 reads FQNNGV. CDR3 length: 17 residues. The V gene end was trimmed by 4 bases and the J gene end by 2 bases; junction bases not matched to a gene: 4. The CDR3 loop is CASSWGTSGRYTDTQYF. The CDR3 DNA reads TGTGCCAGCAGCTGGGGGACTAGCGGGAGGTACACAGATACGCAGTATTTT.

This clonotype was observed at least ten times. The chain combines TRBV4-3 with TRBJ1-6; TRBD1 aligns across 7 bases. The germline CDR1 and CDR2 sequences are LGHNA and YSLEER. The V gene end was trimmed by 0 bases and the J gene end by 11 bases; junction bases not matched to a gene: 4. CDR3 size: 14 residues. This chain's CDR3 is CASSQDRGLTPLHF. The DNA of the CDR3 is TGCGCCAGCAGCCAAGATAGGGGGCTTACACCCCTCCACTTT.

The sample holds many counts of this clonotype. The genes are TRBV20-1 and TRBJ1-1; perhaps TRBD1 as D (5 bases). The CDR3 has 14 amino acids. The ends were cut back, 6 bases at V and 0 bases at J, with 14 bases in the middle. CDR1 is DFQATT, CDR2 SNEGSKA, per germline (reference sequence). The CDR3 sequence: CSATGEPMNTEAFF. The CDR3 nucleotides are TGCAGTGCAACAGGAGAACCTATGAACACTGAAGCTTTCTTT.

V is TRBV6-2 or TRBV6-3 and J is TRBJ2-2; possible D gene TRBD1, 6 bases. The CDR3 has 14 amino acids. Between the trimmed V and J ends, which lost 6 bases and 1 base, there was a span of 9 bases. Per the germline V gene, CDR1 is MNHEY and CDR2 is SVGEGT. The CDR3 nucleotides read TGTGCCAGCAGAAAAGGGGGGAACACCGGGGAGCTGTTTTTT. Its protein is CASRKGGNTGELFF.

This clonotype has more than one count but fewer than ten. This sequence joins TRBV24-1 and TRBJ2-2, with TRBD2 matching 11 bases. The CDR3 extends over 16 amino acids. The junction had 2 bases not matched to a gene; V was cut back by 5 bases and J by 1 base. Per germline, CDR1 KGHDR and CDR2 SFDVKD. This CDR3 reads CATSVTSGRNTGELFF. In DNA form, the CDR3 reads TGTGCCACCAGTGTTACTAGCGGGAGGAACACCGGGGAGCTGTTTTTT.

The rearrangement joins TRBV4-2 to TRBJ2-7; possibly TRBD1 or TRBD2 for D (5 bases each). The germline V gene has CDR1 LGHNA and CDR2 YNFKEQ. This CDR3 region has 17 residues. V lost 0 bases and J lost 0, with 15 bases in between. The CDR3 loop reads CASSQDIGLGPSYEQYF. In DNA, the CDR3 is TGTGCCAGCAGCCAAGATATAGGGCTGGGACCCTCCTACGAGCAGTACTTC.

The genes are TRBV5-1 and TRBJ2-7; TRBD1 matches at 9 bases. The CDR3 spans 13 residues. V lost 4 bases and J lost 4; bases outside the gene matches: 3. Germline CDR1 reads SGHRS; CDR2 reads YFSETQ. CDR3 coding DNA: TGCGCCAGCAGCGTGGACAGGGGATACGAGCAGTACTTC. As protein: CASSVDRGYEQYF.